These T cell receptor beta chains were read from a single sample in a study of cytomegalovirus exposure and HLA in healthy donors. Libraries were prepared by immunoSEQ multiplex PCR; TCRdb keeps only in-frame clonotypes and omits some of them. The sample contains 200,000 to 250,000 clones, approximately 90% of which appear only once. The material sequenced was PBMCs. The receptors were sampled from a young woman in good health and CMV-seronegative. CDR3s include the opening cysteine and the closing phenylalanine or tryptophan. A D gene is named only where the DNA matches it firmly. Only part of the rows carry a size: once, few, many, or a class if the clone is expanded.

D	V	size	J	CDR3	DNA
.	TRBV27	.	TRBJ1-5	CASSKGQQKNQPQHF	TGTGCCAGCAGCAAGGGACAACAGAAAAATCAGCCCCAGCATTTT
.	TRBV4-1	.	TRBJ1-5	CASSQWTGNQPQHF	TGCGCCAGCAGCCAGTGGACTGGCAATCAGCCCCAGCATTTT
TRBD2	TRBV6-5	.	TRBJ2-2	CASSSAGGSTGELFF	TGTGCCAGCAGTTCGGCGGGAGGGAGTACCGGGGAGCTGTTTTTT
.	TRBV20-1	.	TRBJ1-3	CSAGFGNTIYF	TGCAGTGCTGGCTTTGGAAACACCATATATTTT
TRBD2	TRBV2	.	TRBJ2-1	CASGSGGLYNEQFF	TGTGCCAGCGGCAGCGGGGGGCTTTACAATGAGCAGTTCTTC
TRBD2	TRBV9	few	TRBJ2-1	CASSPVVAGGRLEQFF	TGTGCCAGCAGCCCAGTGGTAGCGGGAGGTCGATTAGAGCAGTTCTTC
.	TRBV21-1	.	TRBJ2-5	CASSKVNSGGEETQYF	TGTGCCAGCAGCAAAGTTAATTCGGGGGGAGAGGAGACCCAGTACTTC
TRBD1	TRBV6-5	.	TRBJ1-4	CASRQGREKLFF	TGTGCCAGCCGACAGGGTCGAGAAAAACTGTTTTTT
.	TRBV9	.	TRBJ2-2	CASSVVSGEGLGTGELFF	TGTGCCAGCAGCGTAGTTTCAGGGGAGGGCCTTGGCACCGGGGAGCTGTTTTTT
.	TRBV5-1	.	TRBJ1-2	CASSGAQGLVDYGYTF	TGCGCCAGCAGCGGCGCCCAGGGGCTTGTTGACTATGGCTACACCTTC
TRBD2	TRBV4-3	.	TRBJ2-1	CASSQDLTSGVDNEQFF	TGCGCCAGCAGCCAAGATCTTACTAGCGGGGTTGACAATGAGCAGTTCTTC
TRBD1	TRBV6-1	once	TRBJ1-5	CASSLSGQGSQPQHF	TGTGCCAGCAGCCTTTCGGGACAGGGGTCGCAGCCCCAGCATTTT
.	TRBV6-5	.	TRBJ2-5	CASSRQETQYF	TGTGCCAGCAGCCGTCAAGAGACCCAGTACTTC
TRBD2	TRBV5-1	.	TRBJ2-1	CASSPLAGGGNEQFF	TGCGCCAGCAGCCCTCTAGCGGGGGGCGGCAATGAGCAGTTCTTC
.	TRBV7-9	.	TRBJ1-5	CASSSTGGINQPQHF	TGTGCCAGCAGCTCCACGGGGGGGATCAATCAGCCCCAGCATTTT
TRBD2	TRBV19	.	TRBJ2-2	CASSIVGVGGDTGELFF	TGTGCCAGTAGTATTGTAGGGGTGGGGGGGGACACCGGGGAGCTGTTTTTT
TRBD1	TRBV5-1	.	TRBJ1-1	CASSLTGGNTEAFF	TGCGCCAGCAGCCTGACAGGGGGGAACACTGAAGCCTTCTTT
TRBD2	TRBV27	.	TRBJ2-5	CASRLLAGTLQETQYF	TGTGCCAGCCGACTACTAGCGGGGACCCTGCAAGAGACCCAGTACTTC
TRBD1	TRBV5-1	.	TRBJ1-6	CASSLEAGGAGSPLHF	TGCGCCAGCAGCTTGGAGGCAGGGGGCGCGGGGTCACCCCTCCACTTT
.	TRBV5-4	.	TRBJ2-1	CASRVRGSYNEQFF	TGTGCCAGCAGGGTCAGGGGTTCCTACAATGAGCAGTTCTTC
.	TRBV4-2	.	TRBJ2-2	CASSLGAGELFF	TGTGCCAGCAGCCTCGGGGCCGGGGAGCTGTTTTTT
TRBD2	TRBV5-4	.	TRBJ2-7	CASSSDPGLAGGPHEQYF	TGTGCCAGCAGCTCGGACCCGGGACTAGCGGGGGGGCCCCACGAGCAGTACTTC
TRBD2	TRBV5-1	.	TRBJ2-2	CASSEGLAGEHGLFF	TGCGCCAGCAGCGAGGGACTAGCGGGCGAGCACGGGCTGTTTTTT
.	TRBV27	.	TRBJ1-6	CASSLSAGSSYNSPLHF	TGTGCCAGCAGTTTGTCTGCGGGGAGCTCCTATAATTCACCCCTCCACTTT
.	TRBV2	.	TRBJ1-4	CASSLFRVVGEKLFF	TGTGCCAGCAGTCTTTTCAGGGTGGTGGGTGAAAAACTGTTTTTT
.	TRBV6-1	few	TRBJ1-5	CASSLWTAPQHF	TGTGCCAGCAGTCTATGGACAGCTCCCCAGCATTTT
TRBD2	TRBV15	.	TRBJ2-7	CATSRGLAGAYEQYF	TGTGCCACCAGCAGGGGACTAGCGGGAGCCTACGAGCAGTACTTC
.	TRBV2	.	TRBJ1-2	CASSEERSGKSIDYGYTF	TGTGCCAGCAGTGAAGAGAGGTCAGGGAAGAGTATAGACTATGGCTACACCTTC
TRBD1	TRBV6-5	.	TRBJ1-5	CASSSDRENQPQHF	TGTGCCAGCAGCTCCGACAGGGAGAATCAGCCCCAGCATTTT
TRBD1	TRBV5-1	.	TRBJ2-2	CASSLPTGTGWGELFF	TGCGCCAGCAGCTTACCCACCGGGACAGGGTGGGGGGAGCTGTTTTTT
.	TRBV7-8	.	TRBJ2-2	CASSLPLRVAGGELFF	TGTGCCAGCAGCTTACCTTTACGAGTTGCGGGCGGGGAGCTGTTTTTT
.	TRBV7-2	.	TRBJ2-2	CASSLQVDTGELFF	TGTGCCAGCAGCTTACAGGTTGACACCGGGGAGCTGTTTTTT
TRBD2	TRBV4-1	.	TRBJ2-3	CASSQDQVGGYTDTQYF	TGCGCCAGCAGCCAAGATCAAGTCGGGGGGTACACAGATACGCAGTATTTT
.	TRBV5-4	.	TRBJ2-5	CASRSSGKKETQYF	TGTGCCAGCAGGAGTTCAGGGAAGAAAGAGACCCAGTACTTC
TRBD1	TRBV7-9	.	TRBJ2-7	CASSSSTGQGAYEQYF	TGTGCCAGCAGCTCTTCGACGGGACAGGGGGCTTACGAGCAGTACTTC
.	TRBV27	once	TRBJ2-3	CASSLNRVATDTQYF	TGTGCCAGCAGTTTAAACAGGGTGGCCACAGATACGCAGTATTTT
TRBD2	TRBV7-2	.	TRBJ2-3	CASSYPGLAGTSTDTQYF	TGTGCCAGCAGCTACCCGGGCCTAGCGGGGACTAGCACAGATACGCAGTATTTT
.	TRBV2	.	TRBJ1-5	CASSIRYSNQPQHF	TGTGCCAGCAGTATCAGGTATAGCAATCAGCCCCAGCATTTT
TRBD1	TRBV19	.	TRBJ1-2	CASLGQDPGNYGYTF	TGTGCCAGTCTGGGACAGGACCCAGGAAACTATGGCTACACCTTC
TRBD1	TRBV6-1	once	TRBJ2-7	CASSEMQGAWEQYF	TGTGCCAGCAGTGAAATGCAGGGGGCTTGGGAGCAGTACTTC
TRBD1	TRBV5-1	.	TRBJ2-7	CASSFGTGSYEQYF	TGCGCCAGCAGCTTCGGGACAGGGAGCTACGAGCAGTACTTC
.	TRBV6-5	.	TRBJ1-1	CASSYAGFENTEAFF	TGTGCCAGCAGTTACGCGGGGTTCGAGAACACTGAAGCTTTCTTT
.	TRBV4-1	.	TRBJ2-7	CASSSGPRYEQYF	TGCGCCAGCAGCTCGGGTCCTCGGTACGAGCAGTACTTC
.	TRBV6-5	.	TRBJ2-7	CASSYSGDRAYEQYF	TGTGCCAGCAGTTACTCTGGAGACCGAGCCTACGAGCAGTACTTC
.	TRBV14	.	TRBJ1-5	CARMGDRERREHF	TGTGCCAGGATGGGTGATAGGGAACGGAGGGAGCATTTT
TRBD1	TRBV27	.	TRBJ1-6	CASRGTAFNSPLHF	TGTGCCAGCAGAGGGACAGCTTTCAATTCACCCCTCCACTTT
.	TRBV13	.	TRBJ1-1	CASSFGQGTEAFF	TGTGCCAGCAGCTTCGGGCAGGGCACTGAAGCTTTCTTT
.	TRBV19	.	TRBJ2-5	CASSMWLSGETQYF	TGTGCCAGTAGTATGTGGCTTTCGGGGGAGACCCAGTACTTC
TRBD2	TRBV7-2	.	TRBJ2-5	CASSLSGSRETQYF	TGTGCCAGCAGCCTTAGCGGGAGTAGGGAGACCCAGTACTTC
TRBD2	TRBV27	.	TRBJ2-1	CATSVGTSSVNEQFF	TGTGCCACCTCAGTCGGGACTAGCTCGGTCAATGAGCAGTTCTTC
TRBD1	TRBV16	.	TRBJ1-1	CASSHPPGTGGTEAFF	TGTGCCAGCAGCCACCCCCCCGGGACAGGGGGCACTGAAGCTTTCTTT
TRBD2	TRBV19	.	TRBJ2-7	CASRPGTIGFYEQYF	TGTGCCAGTAGACCCGGGACTATAGGCTTCTACGAGCAGTACTTC
TRBD1	TRBV7-8	.	TRBJ1-5	CASSRARQGPNQPQHF	TGTGCCAGCAGCCGGGCCCGACAGGGACCCAATCAGCCCCAGCATTTT
.	TRBV2	.	TRBJ2-3	CASSEGLSTDTQYF	TGTGCCAGCAGTGAGGGCCTAAGCACAGATACGCAGTATTTT
TRBD2	TRBV4-3	.	TRBJ2-7	CASSQGASGSYEQYF	TGCGCCAGCAGCCAAGGGGCTAGCGGGAGCTACGAGCAGTACTTC
.	TRBV18	.	TRBJ2-7	CASSPRSPSEQYF	TGTGCCAGCTCACCCCGTTCCCCCTCCGAGCAGTACTTC